The 20 T cell receptor beta chains in this list originate from one sample, sequenced in a study of graft-versus-host responses after intestinal transplantation (TCRdb year 2021). Library prep was done by the immunoSEQ multiplex PCR assay. TCRdb carries this immuneACCESS record with in-frame sequences only. Its versions omit some clonotypes, under half of them owing to an unresolved V gene in the studies checked, with the rest unexplained. Present in this sample are about 89,000 clones, roughly 93% of which were seen just once. The ten largest clonotypes hold roughly 0.2% of the sample. These receptors are not linked to any known antigen. The time point tag for this specimen amounts to: cells obtained before transplantation from donor or recipient. Specimen: unstimulated CD4+ T cells sorted from spleen or lymph node cells, collected before transplant. Receptors originate from a human donor who was the organ donor for an intestinal transplant.

The V call is TRBV4-3, the J call TRBJ1-5, with D possibly TRBD1 on 6 matching bases. Germline V gene lookup returns CDR1 LGHNA and CDR2 YSLEER. The CDR3 runs 15 residues. Trimming removed 4 bases at V and 6 bases at J, with 16 bases between. In DNA, the CDR3 is TGCGCCAGCAGCCTCACCTCGACAGGAGTTCAGCCCCAGCATTTT. This sequence encodes CASSLTSTGVQPQHF.

V and J are TRBV19 and TRBJ1-5, with D possibly matching TRBD1 (6 bases). Trimming stripped 8 bases from V and 5 bases from J, with 22 bases between. The CDR3 has 16 amino acids. Germline V gives CDR1 LNHDA, CDR2 SQIVND (reference sequence). The CDR3 bases are TGTGCCAGTGGGATGGGACACCCTGGCGTCTATCAGCCCCAGCATTTT. Encoded protein: CASGMGHPGVYQPQHF.

The gene calls are TRBV10-3 and TRBJ1-2; D call uncertain. Germline assignment: CDR1 ENHRY and CDR2 SYGVKD. The V end lost 4 bases, the J end lost 1 base, and 10 bases lay between the germline ends. The CDR3 is made up of 14 amino acids. CDR3 in DNA: TGTGCCATCAGTGTGAGTGAGAGTAACTATGGCTACACCTTC. The encoded protein is CAISVSESNYGYTF.

The chain uses TRBV28 and TRBJ2-7; TRBD2 is a possible D gene (6 bases). Trimming left V 11 bases short and J 0 bases short, with 14 bases between. The CDR3 runs to 13 residues. The V gene's germline CDR1 is MDHEN and CDR2 SYDVKM. The CDR3 region is CAGGDSSSYEQYF. The CDR3, as DNA: TGTGCCGGCGGGGACTCAAGCTCCTACGAGCAGTACTTC.

V usage is TRBV2 and J usage is TRBJ1-2; D gene unclear. Germline CDR1 and CDR2: SNHLY and FYNNEI. This CDR3 spans 13 amino acids. Trimming removed 2 bases from V and 6 bases from J, with 10 bases in between. CDR3 sequence reads: CASSELGWNGYTF. CDR3 bases: TGTGCCAGCAGTGAATTGGGGTGGAATGGCTACACCTTC.

This chain joins TRBV1 and TRBJ1-2. TRBV1 is reported as a pseudogene. The CDR3 totals 13 residues. CDR3 sequence: CTSSTVRYYGYTF. The DNA of the CDR3 is TGCACCAGCAGCACGGTCCGATACTATGGCTACACCTTC.

The V and J genes are TRBV6-1 and TRBJ1-2, with D possibly being TRBD1 (6 bases). CDR1 and CDR2 from the germline V gene are MNHNS and SASEGT. Trimming left V 5 bases short and J 1 base short, with 14 bases between. This CDR3 spans 15 amino acids. The CDR3 nucleotides read TGTGCCAGCAGTCAGTATAAACAGGGTAACTATGGCTACACCTTC. It codes for CASSQYKQGNYGYTF.

CDR3 nucleotide sequence: TGTGCCTGGAGTCCTGGGGGGGAAGCTTTCTTT. This encodes CAWSPGGEAFF. The chain links TRBV30 to TRBJ1-1; weak D call: TRBD1 (5 bases). The length of the CDR3 is 11 residues. CDR1 is GTSNPN and CDR2 is SVGIG in the germline V gene (reference sequence). The V end lost 2 bases, the J end lost 8 bases, and 9 bases lay between the germline ends. Based on the CDR3 plus reference TRBV30 and TRBJ1-1, the full variable domain is SQTIHQWPATLVQPVGSPLSLECTVEGTSNPNLYWYRQAAGRGLQLLFYSVGIGQISSEVPQNLSASRPQDRQFILSSKKLLLSDSGFYLCAWSPGGEAFFGQGTRLTVV.

The chain joins TRBV5-4 to TRBJ2-3; D unresolved. The V and J ends lost 1 base and 2 bases respectively, with 11 bases between them. Germline-derived CDR1 and CDR2 are SGHNT and YYREEE (reference sequence). The CDR3 is 15 residues long. The CDR3 nucleotides are TGTGCCAGCAGCTTGCGTGGGCCCCTCACAGATACGCAGTATTTT. This encodes CASSLRGPLTDTQYF.

This chain joins TRBV6-6 and TRBJ1-4; no definite D call. The CDR3 is 14 residues long. The V gene's germline CDR1 is MNHNY and CDR2 SVGAGI (reference sequence). V shed 0 bases and J shed 7 bases, with 9 bases lying between them. The CDR3 is CASSYSWGGEKLFF. Here the CDR3 DNA reads TGTGCCAGCAGTTACTCTTGGGGTGGTGAAAAACTGTTTTTT.

V is TRBV4-1 and J is TRBJ2-1; 10 bases map to TRBD1. The germline gives CDR1 MGHRA, CDR2 YSYEKL. The CDR3 loop spans 16 amino acids. After removal of 4 bases from V and 2 bases from J, the junction contained 5 bases not matched to a gene. The CDR3 loop is CASSPSGTGAYNEQFF. CDR3 bases: TGCGCCAGCAGCCCCTCCGGGACAGGGGCCTACAATGAGCAGTTCTTC.

This chain links TRBV9 with TRBJ2-1; 7 nucleotides agree with TRBD2. The ends lost 0 bases at V and 6 bases at J; junction bases unmatched: 12. CDR3 length equals 17 residues. Germline loops: CDR1 SGDLS, CDR2 YYNGEE. CDR3 protein: CASSVASRPWEGNEQFF. CDR3 nucleotide sequence: TGTGCCAGCAGCGTAGCCTCCCGGCCATGGGAGGGCAATGAGCAGTTCTTC.

V usage is TRBV19 and J usage is TRBJ1-1; 8 nucleotides match TRBD1. Germline trimming cut 7 bases from V and 5 bases from J; bases unmatched to any gene: 6. The CDR3 has 13 residues. CDR1 LNHDA and CDR2 SQIVND come from the germline V gene (reference sequence). The CDR3 nucleotides are TGTGCCAGTATACGGACAGGGACAACTGAAGCTTTCTTT. Translation gives CASIRTGTTEAFF. Based on the CDR3 plus reference TRBV19 and TRBJ1-1, the full variable domain is DGGITQSPKYLFRKEGQNVTLSCEQNLNHDAMYWYRQDPGQGLRLIYYSQIVNDFQKGDIAEGYSVSREKKESFPLTVTSAQKNPTAFYLCASIRTGTTEAFFGQGTRLTVV.

The rearrangement joins TRBV4-1 to TRBJ2-3; 7 bases map to TRBD1. The CDR3 loop spans 14 amino acids. Germline CDR1 and CDR2: MGHRA and YSYEKL. V was pared by 4 bases and J by 1 base, with 2 bases of the junction left unmatched. The CDR3 DNA sequence: TGCGCCAGCAGCCTAGGACAGGGCACAGATACGCAGTATTTT. This codes for CASSLGQGTDTQYF.

The V gene is TRBV7-8, the J gene TRBJ1-1; D is ambiguous. The V gene lost 3 bases and the J gene lost 2 bases, with 7 bases spanning the gap. The CDR3 consists of 13 residues. Germline CDR1 reads SGHVS; CDR2 reads FQNEAQ. The CDR3 reads CASSFSGNTEAFF. CDR3 DNA sequence: TGTGCCAGCAGCTTTTCGGGAAACACTGAAGCTTTCTTT.

J is TRBJ2-7 and V is TRBV7-2; 11 bases line up with TRBD2. CDR3 length equals 16 residues. CDR1 and CDR2 from the germline V gene are SGHTA and FQGNSA. Unmatched junction bases numbered 7, after V lost 5 bases and J lost 1 base. The CDR3 spells CASSPSGGPHSYEQYF. The CDR3 nucleotides are TGTGCCAGCAGCCCTAGCGGGGGGCCCCATTCCTACGAGCAGTACTTC.

The chain joins TRBV5-6 to TRBJ2-1, with TRBD2 as a possible D gene (7 bases). Trimming left V 1 base short and J 4 bases short, with 21 bases between. The CDR3 spans 18 residues. From germline, CDR1 is SGHDT and CDR2 YYEEEE. CDR3 nucleotides: TGTGCCAGCAGCTTGTATCAAGGGGGGGTGCGAATTTACAATGAGCAGTTCTTC. This encodes CASSLYQGGVRIYNEQFF.

V gene TRBV6-6 combines with J gene TRBJ1-3; tentatively, D is TRBD1 (5 bases). Trimming cost V 2 bases and J 2 bases, with 10 bases left between them. In germline, CDR1 is MNHNY, CDR2 SVGAGI (reference sequence). This CDR3 spans 15 amino acids. CDR3 region: CASSYKGQAGNTIYF. The CDR3 coding sequence is TGTGCCAGCAGTTACAAGGGGCAGGCTGGAAACACCATATATTTT.

The rearrangement links TRBV11-1 to TRBJ2-7; 7 nucleotides line up with TRBD1. Germline CDR1 reads SGHAT; CDR2 reads FQDESV (reference sequence). The junction had 8 bases not matched to a gene; V was cut back by 4 bases and J by 5 bases. This CDR3 comprises 14 residues. The CDR3 here is CASSSSTGPHEQYF. CDR3 bases: TGTGCCAGCAGCTCATCGACAGGGCCCCACGAGCAGTACTTC.

The V gene is TRBV6-5, the J gene TRBJ1-5; D unclear. Germline CDR1 reads MNHEY; CDR2 reads SVGAGI. The CDR3 totals 16 residues. V dropped 0 bases and J dropped 0 bases, with 9 bases sitting between them. This CDR3 is CASSYSVVYSNQPQHF. The CDR3 bases are TGTGCCAGCAGTTACTCGGTGGTTTATAGCAATCAGCCCCAGCATTTT.